These 8 T cell receptor beta chains share one sample of origin, sequenced in a study of OX40 agonist ivuxolimab in advanced cancers. Measured with immunoSEQ multiplex PCR; TCRdb has only the in-frame clones, and not every one. The data contain some 70,000 clones, 90% to 95% of them singletons. Sequencing was performed on CD4+ or CD8+ T cells sorted from blood, taken in a trial of the OX40 agonist ivuxolimab. These receptors came from an adult with an advanced solid tumor such as melanoma, head and neck, liver or kidney cancer.

The chain uses TRBV5-1 and TRBJ2-5; tentative D call: TRBD2 (6 bases). V was cut by 2 bases and J by 5 bases, with 16 bases left in between. From germline, CDR1 is SGHRS and CDR2 YFSETQ. The CDR3 spans 15 residues. DNA for the CDR3: TGCGCCAGCAGCTTTACCCGGGGGACTTCGGAGACCCAGTACTTC. It yields the protein CASSFTRGTSETQYF.

The rearrangement links TRBV6-4 to TRBJ1-5; no clear D. Trimming removed 5 bases from V and 1 base from J, with 18 bases in between. This CDR3 has 17 residues. The V gene's germline CDR1 is MRHNA and CDR2 SNTAGT. This CDR3 reads CASSHRIGPLSNQPQHF. CDR3 coding DNA: TGTGCCAGCAGTCATCGTATTGGGCCTTTAAGCAATCAGCCCCAGCATTTT.

The rearrangement uses TRBV19 and TRBJ2-5; D perhaps matches TRBD2 (6 bases). The CDR3 sequence is 14 residues long. Germline CDR1 reads LNHDA; CDR2 reads SQIVND (reference sequence). Trimming removed 4 bases at V and 3 bases at J, with 12 bases between. The CDR3: CASSTSSVKETQYF. The CDR3 nucleotides are TGTGCCAGTAGTACGTCTAGCGTAAAAGAGACCCAGTACTTC.

The chain couples TRBV28 to TRBJ2-5, with D tentatively TRBD1 (5 bases). Germline-derived CDR1 and CDR2 are MDHEN and SYDVKM. This CDR3 spans 13 amino acids. The V and J ends lost 2 bases and 2 bases respectively, with 6 bases between them. The CDR3 coding sequence is TGTGCCAGCAGTTTACGACAGCAAGAGACCCAGTACTTC. As protein: CASSLRQQETQYF. Full variable domain (outside the CDR3, taken from reference TRBV28 and TRBJ2-5): DVKVTQSSRYLVKRTGEKVFLECVQDMDHENMFWYRQDPGLGLRLIYFSYDVKMKEKGDIPEGYSVSREKKERFSLILESASTNQTSMYLCASSLRQQETQYFGPGTRLLVL.

The chain couples TRBV5-1 to TRBJ2-1; TRBD2 agrees at 8 bases. The CDR3 sequence is 14 residues long. Germline CDR1 and CDR2: SGHRS and YFSETQ. The V segment lost 2 bases and the J segment 5 bases; nucleotides outside the gene matches: 3. CDR3 residues: CASSLTSGNNEQFF. The CDR3 DNA reads as TGCGCCAGCAGCTTAACTAGCGGTAACAATGAGCAGTTCTTC.

J is TRBJ2-5 and V is TRBV28; 10 bases agree with TRBD1. Germline CDR1 is MDHEN and CDR2 is SYDVKM. The CDR3 length is 14 residues. V lost 5 bases and J lost 2; bases outside the gene matches: 2. Here the CDR3 reads CASSGQGGQETQYF. The CDR3 DNA reads as TGTGCCAGCAGTGGACAGGGGGGGCAAGAGACCCAGTACTTC.

The chain links TRBV28 to TRBJ1-2; D gene unclear. Deletions cut 5 bases from V and 4 bases from J, with 8 bases between. This CDR3 contains 12 residues. Germline CDR1 reads MDHEN; CDR2 reads SYDVKM. The CDR3 DNA is TGTGCCAGCAGTACTCCGCCCTATGGCTACACCTTC. This encodes CASSTPPYGYTF.

This clone was counted a single time. The genes are TRBV6-5 and TRBJ2-1; weak D call: TRBD1 (6 bases). This CDR3 has 14 residues. Germline-derived CDR1 and CDR2 are MNHEY and SVGAGI. The germline V and J ends were trimmed by 6 bases and 6 bases, with 15 bases remaining between them. The CDR3 DNA is TGTGCCAGCAGAAAACAGGGTGGTGGCAATGAGCAGTTCTTC. Its translation is CASRKQGGGNEQFF.